This T cell receptor beta chain was identified in a study of blood T cell repertoires in COVID-19. The protocol was immunoSEQ multiplex PCR, while the TCRdb copy is restricted to in-frame clones and leaves out a portion. The sample yields fewer than 200,000 clones, around 85% seen once. Germline CDR1 LGHNA, CDR2 YSLEER. The CDR3 length is 16 residues. Trimming took 3 bases from V and 3 from J; bases not matched to a gene: 6. This sequence joins TRBV4-3 and TRBJ1-4; 8 bases match TRBD1. The sequence derives from a man aged 60-69 years who had recovered from COVID-19. Sequenced input: peripheral blood. The CDR3 region has the DNA TGCGCCAGCAGCCAGATGATGGGACAGGCTAATGAAAAACTGTTTTTT. Its translation: CASSQMMGQANEKLFF.